One sample yielded the 21 T cell receptor beta chains listed below, sequenced in a study of long-term antiretroviral therapy in people with HIV. With survey level as its setting, the immunoSEQ assay was v3.0. Clones were read by immunoSEQ multiplex PCR, and TCRdb kept only the in-frame ones, dropping some. The sample holds roughly 28,000 clones; around 90% are singletons and the top ten take 4% to 4.5%. This material consisted of unsorted PBMCs, taken more than 5 years after starting antiretroviral therapy. These receptors were taken from a woman aged 40 to 50 with HIV.

The V call is TRBV18, the J call TRBJ2-5; D is perhaps TRBD1 or TRBD2 (5 bases each). This CDR3 is built from 15 residues. CDR1 and CDR2 from the germline V gene are KGHSH and LQKENI. Trimming shortened V by 3 bases and J by 7 bases, and 18 bases separated the two germline ends. The CDR3 sequence: CASSPPGTRRGTQYF. CDR3 coding DNA: TGTGCCAGCTCACCCCCCGGGACCCGCAGAGGGACCCAGTACTTC.

V usage is TRBV15 and J usage is TRBJ2-7; 11 bases are a match to TRBD2. The trim removed 2 bases at V and 4 bases at J, leaving 4 bases unmatched. The CDR3 is made up of 15 amino acids. Germline V CDR1 and CDR2: LNHNV, YYDKDF (reference sequence). As DNA, the CDR3 is TGTGCCACCAGCAGACCGGGACTAGCGGATTACGAGCAGTACTTC. It is translated as CATSRPGLADYEQYF.

The V gene is TRBV18, the J gene TRBJ1-1; D call uncertain. Germline-derived CDR1 and CDR2 are KGHSH and LQKENI. Trimming shortened V by 4 bases and J by 8 bases, and 8 bases separated the two germline ends. The CDR3 has 11 amino acids. CDR3 in DNA: TGTGCCAGCTCACTAGAGAACGAAGCTTTCTTT. Translated, it gives CASSLENEAFF.

The chain is built from TRBV4-3 and TRBJ1-2; D is undetermined. Between the trimmed V and J ends, which lost 4 bases and 8 bases, there was a span of 20 bases. This CDR3 is 15 amino acids long. Germline CDR1 is LGHNA and CDR2 is YSLEER. CDR3 in amino acids: CASSRKTDLLNGYTF. The CDR3 bases are TGCGCCAGCAGCCGCAAAACGGACCTCCTCAACGGCTACACCTTC.

This rearrangement joins TRBV27 to TRBJ1-5; weak D call: TRBD1 (5 bases). This CDR3 comprises 14 residues. Trimming took off 3 bases at V and 3 bases at J, with 9 bases between the two ends. Germline CDR1 reads MNHEY; CDR2 reads SMNVEV (reference sequence). Here the CDR3 DNA reads TGTGCCAGCAGTTTCTCAGGGCACAATCAGCCCCAGCATTTT. Translating gives CASSFSGHNQPQHF.

This chain uses TRBV4-2 with TRBJ2-3; tentatively, D is TRBD2 (6 bases). Germline V lookup: CDR1 LGHNA, CDR2 YNFKEQ. V was clipped by 1 base and J by 3 bases, with 17 bases between them. The CDR3 is 17 residues long. CDR3 DNA sequence: TGTGCCAGCAGCCAAGGGGTGGCGGGGCAGGTGACAGATACGCAGTATTTT. Amino acid sequence: CASSQGVAGQVTDTQYF.

The rearrangement uses TRBV5-5 and TRBJ1-2; D ambiguous. Germline CDR1 and CDR2: SGHKS and YYEKEE (reference sequence). This CDR3 is 13 amino acids long. V was pared by 0 bases and J by 0 bases, with 3 bases between. The chain's CDR3 is CASSLATNYGYTF. Here the CDR3 DNA reads TGTGCCAGCAGCTTGGCGACTAACTATGGCTACACCTTC.

The count of this clone is one. The chain uses TRBV9 and TRBJ2-2, with TRBD2 matching 8 bases. The J segment lost 5 bases and the V segment lost 0 bases, leaving 12 bases of the junction unmatched. The CDR3 has 18 residues. Germline-derived CDR1 and CDR2 are SGDLS and YYNGEE. The CDR3 region is CASSVGGGGPAGTGELFF. CDR3 in DNA: TGTGCCAGCAGCGTAGGAGGCGGGGGGCCCGCGGGGACCGGGGAGCTGTTTTTT.

The rearrangement joins TRBV6-1 to TRBJ1-2, with TRBD1 matching 8 bases. Looked up from germline, CDR1 is MNHNS and CDR2 is SASEGT. Germline trimming cut 2 bases from V and 8 bases from J; bases unmatched to any gene: 10. The CDR3 length is 15 residues. The CDR3 loop reads CASSEMWTGTGGYTF. The DNA of the CDR3 is TGTGCCAGCAGTGAAATGTGGACAGGGACAGGCGGCTACACCTTC.

A note on this clone: Germline and junction disagree at one end, which may indicate a read error. The CDR3 DNA reads as TGTGCCAGCTCACCATCAGGAGGGGCGCGGGATCCCCTCTTC. Protein sequence: CASSPSGGARDPLF. This chain joins TRBV18 and TRBJ2-4, with D maybe TRBD2 (6 bases). The CDR3 is 14 residues long. The germline gives CDR1 KGHSH, CDR2 LQKENI.

For this clone: Other nucleotide sequences from this sample produce the same CDR3. V gene TRBV6-1 combines with J gene TRBJ1-4; 10 bases fit TRBD1. V trimming: 4 bases; J trimming: 5 bases; junction bases outside the gene matches: 1. In germline, CDR1 is MNHNS, CDR2 SASEGT. The CDR3 is made up of 14 amino acids. CDR3 sequence: CASSVGQGNEKLFF. The DNA of the CDR3 is TGTGCCAGCAGTGTGGGACAGGGGAATGAAAAACTGTTTTTT.

The V gene is TRBV29-1, the J gene TRBJ2-5; 7 nucleotides align to TRBD2. V was pared by 2 bases and J by 5 bases, with 11 bases of the junction left unmatched. The V gene's germline CDR1 is SQVTM and CDR2 ANQGSEA. This CDR3 is built from 15 residues. For the CDR3, the DNA is TGCAGCGTTGAAATCTCCCATGGGGGGGATGAGACCCAGTACTTC. Residues: CSVEISHGGDETQYF.

V gene TRBV2 combines with J gene TRBJ2-1; 8 bases fit TRBD2. The V and J ends lost 7 bases and 10 bases, in that order; junction bases with no gene match: 15. There are 15 residues in the CDR3. CDR1 is SNHLY, CDR2 FYNNEI, per germline. The CDR3 nucleotides are TGTGCCAGCACCCTGGACGGGGGGGCGATAGTCGAGCAGTTCTTC. It translates to CASTLDGGAIVEQFF.

The chain links TRBV7-8 to TRBJ2-5; 8 nucleotides match TRBD1. The germline CDR1 and CDR2 sequences are SGHVS and FQNEAQ. CDR3 length equals 16 residues. Losses at the gene ends were 4 bases for V and 5 bases for J; bases not matched to a gene: 12. The CDR3 DNA reads TGTGCCAGCAGCTCCTGGGGACAGGAAGGGGAGGAGACCCAGTACTTC. Translating gives CASSSWGQEGEETQYF.

This clone appeared a single time. This chain links TRBV7-2 with TRBJ2-7, with TRBD2 as a possible D gene (5 bases). The CDR3 spans 13 residues. The ends were cut back, 6 bases at V and 3 bases at J, with 12 bases in the middle. Germline loops: CDR1 SGHTA, CDR2 FQGNSA. The CDR3 loop is CASRPTGYYEQYF. CDR3 DNA: TGTGCCAGCAGGCCCACGGGGTACTACGAGCAGTACTTC.

There are a few counts of this clone. V gene TRBV25-1 combines with J gene TRBJ2-5, with 9 bases aligning to TRBD1. Per germline, CDR1 MGHDK and CDR2 SYGVNS. There are 16 residues in the CDR3. The J segment lost 6 bases and the V segment lost 4 bases, leaving 12 bases of the junction unmatched. CDR3 nucleotides: TGTGCCAGCAGTGTTGGGGCACAGGGGGCGCGAAAGACCCAGTACTTC. Its translation is CASSVGAQGARKTQYF.

V usage is TRBV7-2 and J usage is TRBJ1-2, with D unclear. Germline V gene lookup returns CDR1 SGHTA and CDR2 FQGNSA. The V and J ends lost 4 bases and 0 bases respectively, with 15 bases between them. The CDR3 loop spans 16 amino acids. The CDR3 reads CASSSLFGSPNYGYTF. CDR3 nucleotides: TGTGCCAGCAGCTCCCTCTTCGGGAGCCCTAACTATGGCTACACCTTC. The variable domain in full, with the rest retrieved from reference TRBV7-2 and TRBJ1-2, is GAGVSQSPSNKVTEKGKDVELRCDPISGHTALYWYRQSLGQGLEFLIYFQGNSAPDKSGLPSDRFSAERTGGSVSTLTIQRTQQEDSAVYLCASSSLFGSPNYGYTFGSGTRLTVV.

V and J are TRBV7-8 and TRBJ1-5, with D perhaps TRBD1 (6 bases). CDR3 length equals 14 residues. Trimming pared 1 base from V and 7 bases from J, leaving 11 bases between. Germline CDR1 is SGHVS and CDR2 is FQNEAQ. In DNA, the CDR3 is TGTGCCAGCAGCTTAGTAGGGGGTACCCAGCCCCAGCATTTT. Translated, it gives CASSLVGGTQPQHF.

The chain combines TRBV2 with TRBJ2-1; tentatively, D is TRBD1 (5 bases). This CDR3 is built from 14 residues. V lost 5 bases to trimming and J lost 10 bases, with 18 bases between them. Germline loops: CDR1 SNHLY, CDR2 FYNNEI. CDR3 region: CASSPTVQGIEQFF. In DNA form, the CDR3 reads TGTGCCAGCAGTCCGACAGTCCAGGGCATAGAGCAGTTCTTC.

The chain combines TRBV29-1 with TRBJ2-2; TRBD2 might be the D (6 bases). The V and J ends lost 4 bases and 5 bases respectively, with 14 bases between them. CDR1 is SQVTM and CDR2 is ANQGSEA in the germline V gene. The CDR3 consists of 14 residues. The CDR3 coding sequence is TGCAGCGTTGGGGCTAGCGATAAGACCGGGGAGCTGTTTTTT. It translates to CSVGASDKTGELFF.

CDR3 in amino acids: CASQGTNSYEQYF. The CDR3 coding sequence is TGTGCCAGCCAAGGGACTAACTCCTACGAGCAGTACTTC. The rearrangement uses TRBV27 and TRBJ2-7; 7 bases are shared with TRBD2. The germline CDR1 and CDR2 sequences are MNHEY and SMNVEV (reference sequence). V was clipped by 8 bases and J by 0 bases; unmatched bases: 4. This CDR3 has 13 amino acids.